A single TCR beta chain is shown here with its context. Assignments of participants to cohorts depended upon their own reported clinical history. The repertoire was sequenced with immunoSEQ multiplex PCR; TCRdb's copy has only in-frame clones and lacks some. The sample includes a few hundred thousand clones, approximately 83% of them seen just once. This sample stems from a study of blood T cell repertoires in COVID-19. The CDR3 sequence is 12 residues long. With 5 bases clipped from V and 8 bases from J, the junction kept 4 bases outside the gene matches. Germline values: CDR1 LNHDA, CDR2 SQIVND (reference sequence).

The rearrangement joins TRBV19 to TRBJ1-2; TRBD1 matches 8 bases. The sample taken for sequencing was PBMCs or T cells enriched from blood (not recorded which). This TCR was recovered from a middle-aged man who had recovered from COVID-19. The CDR3 DNA sequence: TGTGCCAGTAGTGTCGACAGGGGAGGCTACACCTTC. Translating it yields CASSVDRGGYTF.